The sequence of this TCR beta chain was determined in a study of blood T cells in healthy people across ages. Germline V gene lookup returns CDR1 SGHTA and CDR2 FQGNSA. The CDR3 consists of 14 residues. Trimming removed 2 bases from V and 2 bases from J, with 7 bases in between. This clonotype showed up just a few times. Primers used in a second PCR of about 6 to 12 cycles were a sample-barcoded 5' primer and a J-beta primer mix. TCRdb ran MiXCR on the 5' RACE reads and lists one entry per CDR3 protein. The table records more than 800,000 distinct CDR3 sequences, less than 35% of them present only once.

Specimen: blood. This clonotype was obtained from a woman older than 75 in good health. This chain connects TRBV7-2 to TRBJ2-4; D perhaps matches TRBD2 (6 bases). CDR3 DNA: TGTGCCAGCAGCTTACGGGACTCCAAAAACATTCAGTACTTC. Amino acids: CASSLRDSKNIQYF.